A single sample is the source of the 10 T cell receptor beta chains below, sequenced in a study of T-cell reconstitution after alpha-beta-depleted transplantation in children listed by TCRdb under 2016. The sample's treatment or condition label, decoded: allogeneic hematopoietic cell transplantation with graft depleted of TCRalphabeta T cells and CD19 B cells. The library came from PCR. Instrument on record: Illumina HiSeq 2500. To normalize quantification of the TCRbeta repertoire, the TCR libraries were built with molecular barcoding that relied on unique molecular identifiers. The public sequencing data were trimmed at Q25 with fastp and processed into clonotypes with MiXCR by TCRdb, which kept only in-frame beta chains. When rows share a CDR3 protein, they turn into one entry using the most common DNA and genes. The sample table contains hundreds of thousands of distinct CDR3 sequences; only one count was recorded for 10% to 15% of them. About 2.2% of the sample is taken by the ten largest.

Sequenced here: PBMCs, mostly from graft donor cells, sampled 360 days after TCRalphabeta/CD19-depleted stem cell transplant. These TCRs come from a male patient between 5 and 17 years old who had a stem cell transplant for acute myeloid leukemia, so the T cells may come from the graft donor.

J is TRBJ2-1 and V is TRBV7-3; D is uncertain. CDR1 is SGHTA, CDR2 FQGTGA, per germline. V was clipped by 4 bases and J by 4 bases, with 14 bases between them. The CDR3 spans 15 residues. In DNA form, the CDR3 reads TGTGCCAGCAGCTCTATGGAGCGCCAGTACAATGAGCAGTTCTTC. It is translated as CASSSMERQYNEQFF.

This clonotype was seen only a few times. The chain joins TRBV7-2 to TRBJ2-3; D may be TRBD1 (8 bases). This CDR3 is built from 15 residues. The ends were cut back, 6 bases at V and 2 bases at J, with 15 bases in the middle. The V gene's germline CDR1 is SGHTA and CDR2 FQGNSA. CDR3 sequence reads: CASSSGGQVTDTQYF. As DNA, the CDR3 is TGTGCCAGCAGTTCGGGGGGACAGGTCACAGATACGCAGTATTTT. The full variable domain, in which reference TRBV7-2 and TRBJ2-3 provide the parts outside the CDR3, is GAGVSQSPSNKVTEKGKDVELRCDPISGHTALYWYRQSLGQGLEFLIYFQGNSAPDKSGLPSDRFSAERTGGSVSTLTIQRTQQEDSAVYLCASSSGGQVTDTQYFGPGTRLTVL.

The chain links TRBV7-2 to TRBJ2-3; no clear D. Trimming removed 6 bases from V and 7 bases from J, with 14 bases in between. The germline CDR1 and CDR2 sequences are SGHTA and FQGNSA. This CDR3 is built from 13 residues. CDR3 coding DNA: TGTGCCAGCAGTTCACGGGCCCTCTATACGCAGTATTTT. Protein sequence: CASSSRALYTQYF.

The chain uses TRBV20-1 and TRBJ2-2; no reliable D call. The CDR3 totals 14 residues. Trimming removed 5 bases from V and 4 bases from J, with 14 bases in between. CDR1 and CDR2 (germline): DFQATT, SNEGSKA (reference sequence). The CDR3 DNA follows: TGCAGTGCTGTGCCCGGGCCCTTCACCGGGGAGCTGTTTTTT. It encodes CSAVPGPFTGELFF.

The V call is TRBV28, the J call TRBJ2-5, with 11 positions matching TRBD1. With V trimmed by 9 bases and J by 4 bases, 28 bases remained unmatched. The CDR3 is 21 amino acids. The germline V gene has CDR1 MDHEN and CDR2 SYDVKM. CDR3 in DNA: TGTGCCAGTCGCCCTGGACAGGGGGCCGAGAGTAGTAAGGAGGACCCAGAGACCCAGTACTTC. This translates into CASRPGQGAESSKEDPETQYF.

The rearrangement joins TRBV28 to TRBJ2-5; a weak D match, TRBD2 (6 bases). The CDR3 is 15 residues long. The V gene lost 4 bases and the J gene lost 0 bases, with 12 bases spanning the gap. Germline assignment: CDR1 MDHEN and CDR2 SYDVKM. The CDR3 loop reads CASSSTGLNQETQYF. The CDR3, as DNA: TGTGCCAGCAGTTCCACGGGACTGAACCAAGAGACCCAGTACTTC.

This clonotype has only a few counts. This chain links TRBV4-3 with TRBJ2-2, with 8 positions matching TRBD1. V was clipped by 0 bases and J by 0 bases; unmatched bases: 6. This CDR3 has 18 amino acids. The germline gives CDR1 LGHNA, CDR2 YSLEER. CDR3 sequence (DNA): TGCGCCAGCAGCCAAGAGGACAGGGTTTTCACGAACACCGGGGAGCTGTTTTTT. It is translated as CASSQEDRVFTNTGELFF.

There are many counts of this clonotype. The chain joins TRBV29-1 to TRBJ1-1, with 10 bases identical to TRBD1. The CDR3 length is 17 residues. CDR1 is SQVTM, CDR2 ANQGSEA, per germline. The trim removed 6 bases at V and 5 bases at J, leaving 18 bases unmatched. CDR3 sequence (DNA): TGCAGCGTCGTGACAGGGGGCGCCCCGTTTGGGTTTACTGAAGCTTTCTTT. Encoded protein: CSVVTGGAPFGFTEAFF.

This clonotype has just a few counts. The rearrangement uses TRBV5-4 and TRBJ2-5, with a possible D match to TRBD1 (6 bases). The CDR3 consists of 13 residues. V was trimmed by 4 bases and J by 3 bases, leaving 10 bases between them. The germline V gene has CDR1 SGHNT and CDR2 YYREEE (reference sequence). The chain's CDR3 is CASSNRQEETQYF. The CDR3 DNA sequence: TGTGCCAGCAGCAACCGACAGGAAGAGACCCAGTACTTC.

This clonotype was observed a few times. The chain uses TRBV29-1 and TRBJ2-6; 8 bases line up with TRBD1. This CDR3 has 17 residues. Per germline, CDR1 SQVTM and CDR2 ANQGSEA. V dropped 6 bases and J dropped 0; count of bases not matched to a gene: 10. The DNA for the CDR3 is TGCAGCGTCCGGTTCGACAGGGGAGTCTCTGGGGCCAACGTCCTGACTTTC. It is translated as CSVRFDRGVSGANVLTF.